Following are 22 T cell receptor beta chains from one sample sequenced in a study of shared clonotypes between healthy human individuals. Libraries were prepared by immunoSEQ multiplex PCR; TCRdb keeps only in-frame clonotypes and omits some of them. The sample carries fewer than 850,000 clones, more than 70% recorded once. The sequencing sample was made of memory CD4+ T cells sorted from blood. Subset given: CD45RA-negative fraction. Receptor source: a woman under 40 in good health.

J is TRBJ2-5 and V is TRBV28, with D unclear. Trimming stripped 7 bases from V and 4 bases from J, with 10 bases between. CDR1 MDHEN and CDR2 SYDVKM come from the germline V gene. There are 12 residues in the CDR3. The CDR3 region is CASTMGLETQYF. The DNA of the CDR3 is TGTGCCAGCACCATGGGGTTAGAGACCCAGTACTTC.

This chain joins TRBV28 and TRBJ1-5; D is perhaps TRBD1 (6 bases). Germline CDR1 MDHEN, CDR2 SYDVKM. The CDR3 has 15 amino acids. The V end lost 2 bases, the J end lost 11 bases, and 19 bases lay between the germline ends. The CDR3 is CASSLPIATGMSQHF. As DNA, the CDR3 is TGTGCCAGCAGTTTACCCATCGCTACAGGGATGTCCCAGCATTTT.

The V call is TRBV5-4, the J call TRBJ2-7; D unclear. This CDR3 comprises 13 residues. Trimming removed 5 bases from V and 0 bases from J, with 9 bases in between. Germline assignment: CDR1 SGHNT and CDR2 YYREEE (reference sequence). The CDR3 sequence: CASSSRSSYEQYF. CDR3 sequence (DNA): TGTGCCAGCAGTTCGAGGAGCTCCTACGAGCAGTACTTC. The full variable domain, rest sourced from reference TRBV5-4 and TRBJ2-7, is ETGVTQSPTHLIKTRGQQVTLRCSSQSGHNTVSWYQQALGQGPQFIFQYYREEENGRGNFPPRFSGLQFPNYSSELNVNALELDDSALYLCASSSRSSYEQYFGPGTRLTVT.

The chain recombines TRBV6-6 with TRBJ1-5, with 7 bases identical to TRBD1. Germline CDR1 is MNHNY and CDR2 is SVGAGI (reference sequence). V dropped 6 bases and J dropped 2; count of bases not matched to a gene: 4. The CDR3 is 14 amino acids. The CDR3 nucleotides are TGTGCCAGCAGCCGCGGACAGGGCAATCAGCCCCAGCATTTT. This translates into CASSRGQGNQPQHF.

This sequence joins TRBV29-1 and TRBJ2-7; no reliable D call. Germline V gene data show CDR1 as SQVTM and CDR2 as ANQGSEA. V was shortened by 6 bases and J by 3 bases, with 9 bases between the two germline ends. CDR3 length equals 11 residues. The DNA for the CDR3 is TGCAGCGTCATGACACACTACGAGCAGTACTTC. Its translation is CSVMTHYEQYF.

The table lists this clone with many counts. The J gene is TRBJ2-2, the V gene TRBV27; the D is unclear. The V gene lost 2 bases and the J gene lost 3 bases, with 13 bases spanning the gap. Germline V lookup: CDR1 MNHEY, CDR2 SMNVEV (reference sequence). There are 16 residues in the CDR3. The CDR3, as DNA: TGTGCCAGCAGTTTAAAGCAGACTTACGACACCGGGGAGCTGTTTTTT. It codes for CASSLKQTYDTGELFF.

The genes are TRBV28 and TRBJ2-7; TRBD1 matches 8 bases. With V trimmed by 4 bases and J by 1 base, 12 bases remained unmatched. The CDR3 runs 17 residues. Germline assignment: CDR1 MDHEN and CDR2 SYDVKM. The CDR3: CASSSPGGAVPSYEQYF. Here the CDR3 DNA reads TGTGCCAGCAGTTCCCCAGGGGGCGCCGTACCTTCCTACGAGCAGTACTTC.

The rearrangement links TRBV11-2 to TRBJ2-3; D might be TRBD1 (5 bases). The CDR3 loop spans 13 amino acids. V lost 4 bases and J lost 8, with 13 bases in between. The V gene's germline CDR1 is SGHAT and CDR2 FQNNGV. The CDR3 region has the DNA TGTGCCAGCAGCTCTCCCCCGCAGGGTACGCAGTATTTT. Translated, it gives CASSSPPQGTQYF. The variable domain in full, with the rest retrieved from reference TRBV11-2 and TRBJ2-3, is EAGVAQSPRYKIIEKRQSVAFWCNPISGHATLYWYQQILGQGPKLLIQFQNNGVVDDSQLPKDRFSAERLKGVDSTLKIQPAKLEDSAVYLCASSSPPQGTQYFGPGTRLTVL.

The chain employs TRBV2 and TRBJ2-2; D may be TRBD1 (5 bases). CDR1 is SNHLY and CDR2 is FYNNEI in the germline V gene. V lost 4 bases to trimming and J lost 4 bases, with 13 bases between them. The CDR3 has 15 amino acids. Here the CDR3 reads CASSAQGLRTGELFF. The CDR3 nucleotides read TGTGCCAGCAGTGCCCAGGGTCTACGCACCGGGGAGCTGTTTTTT.

This rearrangement joins TRBV5-1 to TRBJ2-7; a weak D match, TRBD2 (5 bases). V was pared by 1 base and J by 3 bases, with 8 bases between. Germline V CDR1 and CDR2: SGHRS, YFSETQ. The CDR3 contains 13 residues. DNA for the CDR3: TGCGCCAGCAGCTTGTCCGGGAACTACGAGCAGTACTTC. It codes for CASSLSGNYEQYF.

The chain is built from TRBV7-9 and TRBJ2-7, with 12 bases matching TRBD1. With V trimmed by 5 bases and J by 3 bases, 5 bases remained unmatched. Germline lookup yields CDR1 SEHNR and CDR2 FQNEAQ (reference sequence). The CDR3 runs to 15 residues. CDR3 nucleotides: TGTGCCAGCAGCACCGGGACAGGGGGCTTCTACGAGCAGTACTTC. Translation gives CASSTGTGGFYEQYF. Full variable domain (missing parts from reference TRBV7-9 and TRBJ2-7): DTGVSQNPRHKITKRGQNVTFRCDPISEHNRLYWYRQTLGQGPEFLTYFQNEAQLEKSRLLSDRFSAERPKGSFSTLEIQRTEQGDSAMYLCASSTGTGGFYEQYFGPGTRLTVT.

This clone was counted between two and nine times. The chain is built from TRBV19 and TRBJ2-7; D unresolved. The germline gives CDR1 LNHDA, CDR2 SQIVND (reference sequence). The V and J ends lost 6 bases and 2 bases respectively, with 11 bases between them. This CDR3 has 13 amino acids. The CDR3 DNA sequence: TGTGCCAGTAGATCAAGCGTTGCCTACGAGCAGTACTTC. It yields the protein CASRSSVAYEQYF.

Notes on this clone: This sample includes further DNA sequences coding for the same CDR3. The chain uses TRBV5-1 and TRBJ1-1; no firm D call. Trimming pared 0 bases from V and 5 bases from J, leaving 11 bases between. CDR3 length: 14 amino acids. Germline CDR1 and CDR2: SGHRS and YFSETQ. CDR3 coding DNA: TGCGCCAGCAGCTTGGCCCCAGGAAATACTGAAGCTTTCTTT. Amino acid sequence: CASSLAPGNTEAFF.

This clone was recorded once. The chain uses TRBV7-9 and TRBJ1-1, with a possible D match to TRBD1 (6 bases). CDR1 and CDR2 from the germline V gene are SEHNR and FQNEAQ (reference sequence). Between the trimmed V and J ends, which lost 2 bases and 1 base, there was a span of 20 bases. The CDR3 sequence is 18 residues long. CDR3 DNA sequence: TGTGCCAGCAGCTTATGGAGCGCACAGGGTAGGAAGAACACTGAAGCTTTCTTT. Translated, it gives CASSLWSAQGRKNTEAFF.

The CDR3 is CASKIRGEQETQYF. In DNA, the CDR3 is TGTGCCAGCAAAATCCGGGGGGAGCAAGAGACCCAGTACTTC. This chain uses TRBV7-8 with TRBJ2-5; 7 bases are shared with TRBD2. J was trimmed by 2 bases and V by 7 bases; bases with no gene match: 7. The CDR3 consists of 14 residues. Germline assignment: CDR1 SGHVS and CDR2 FQNEAQ.

The V gene is TRBV10-1, the J gene TRBJ2-1; a possible D gene is TRBD2 (6 bases). The germline V gene has CDR1 WNHNN and CDR2 SYGVQD (reference sequence). CDR3 length equals 15 residues. The V end lost 7 bases, the J end lost 9 bases, and 22 bases lay between the germline ends. The CDR3 DNA reads TGCGCCAGCACCGGTAGCGGCGAGATATTACTTGAGCAGTTCTTC. Protein sequence: CASTGSGEILLEQFF.

As to this clone: A junction end diverges from the germline sequence, so it may reflect a read error. The J gene is TRBJ2-5, the V gene TRBV11-2; tentatively, D is TRBD1 (6 bases). The CDR3 has 18 residues. Germline V gene lookup returns CDR1 SGHAT and CDR2 FQNNGV. DNA of the CDR3: TGTGTCAGCAGTTACAAAGGACGGGACACCAGAATACAAGAGACCCAGTACTTC. It yields the protein CVSSYKGRDTRIQETQYF.

The chain combines TRBV28 with TRBJ2-7; D may be TRBD1 (6 bases). This CDR3 is built from 16 residues. Trimming took off 5 bases at V and 3 bases at J, with 20 bases between the two ends. Germline lookup yields CDR1 MDHEN and CDR2 SYDVKM. This CDR3 is CASSPTGPTGLYEQYF. The CDR3 coding sequence is TGTGCCAGCAGTCCCACAGGGCCCACCGGACTCTACGAGCAGTACTTC.

The chain couples TRBV6-1 to TRBJ2-3, with 8 nucleotides matching TRBD2. V was pared by 5 bases and J by 2 bases, with 3 bases of the junction left unmatched. The CDR3 is 14 residues long. Germline values: CDR1 MNHNS, CDR2 SASEGT. CDR3 bases: TGTGCCAGCAGTACTAGCGGCCACACAGATACGCAGTATTTT. Encoded protein: CASSTSGHTDTQYF.

In its sample, this clone was seen once. This chain uses TRBV28 with TRBJ1-5; perhaps TRBD1 as D (5 bases). The length of the CDR3 is 16 residues. Germline CDR1 reads MDHEN; CDR2 reads SYDVKM. The V and J ends lost 3 bases and 1 base respectively, with 13 bases between them. The DNA for the CDR3 is TGTGCCAGCAGTTTTGGTTCCCGGGGCAGCAATCAGCCCCAGCATTTT. Its translation: CASSFGSRGSNQPQHF.

This sequence joins TRBV28 and TRBJ1-5, with D maybe TRBD1 (6 bases). Germline V gene lookup returns CDR1 MDHEN and CDR2 SYDVKM. This CDR3 spans 14 amino acids. V lost 4 bases and J lost 7, with 14 bases in between. The CDR3 DNA sequence: TGTGCCAGCAGTTCGACCGGCGGACAGCAGCCCCAGCATTTT. This sequence encodes CASSSTGGQQPQHF. Based on the CDR3 plus reference TRBV28 and TRBJ1-5, the full variable domain is DVKVTQSSRYLVKRTGEKVFLECVQDMDHENMFWYRQDPGLGLRLIYFSYDVKMKEKGDIPEGYSVSREKKERFSLILESASTNQTSMYLCASSSTGGQQPQHFGDGTRLSIL.

This chain links TRBV5-1 with TRBJ1-5; 7 nucleotides agree with TRBD1. The V gene end was trimmed by 4 bases and the J gene end by 8 bases; junction bases not matched to a gene: 9. Germline CDR1 and CDR2: SGHRS and YFSETQ. The CDR3 consists of 14 residues. CDR3 nucleotide sequence: TGCGCCAGCAGCCGGATAGGGGGCGGGGAGCCCCAGCATTTT. Amino acid sequence: CASSRIGGGEPQHF.